Listed here is a single T cell receptor (beta chain). The protocol was immunoSEQ multiplex PCR, while the TCRdb copy is restricted to in-frame clones and leaves out a portion. The repertoire includes 200,000 to 250,000 clones, about nine tenths of them detected once, and over 3% sits in the top ten. V was trimmed by 3 bases and J by 5 bases, leaving 13 bases between them. This CDR3 comprises 13 residues. Germline V lookup: CDR1 SQVTM, CDR2 ANQGSEA. This record comes from a study of blood T cell repertoires in COVID-19. Sequencing was carried out using PBMCs or T cells enriched from blood (not recorded which). This TCR was recovered from a woman aged 40 to 50 with acute COVID-19. V gene TRBV29-1 combines with J gene TRBJ1-2; tentative D call: TRBD1 (6 bases). The CDR3 coding sequence is TGCAGCGTTGATGAAACAGGGTTTTATGGCTACACCTTC. Protein: CSVDETGFYGYTF.